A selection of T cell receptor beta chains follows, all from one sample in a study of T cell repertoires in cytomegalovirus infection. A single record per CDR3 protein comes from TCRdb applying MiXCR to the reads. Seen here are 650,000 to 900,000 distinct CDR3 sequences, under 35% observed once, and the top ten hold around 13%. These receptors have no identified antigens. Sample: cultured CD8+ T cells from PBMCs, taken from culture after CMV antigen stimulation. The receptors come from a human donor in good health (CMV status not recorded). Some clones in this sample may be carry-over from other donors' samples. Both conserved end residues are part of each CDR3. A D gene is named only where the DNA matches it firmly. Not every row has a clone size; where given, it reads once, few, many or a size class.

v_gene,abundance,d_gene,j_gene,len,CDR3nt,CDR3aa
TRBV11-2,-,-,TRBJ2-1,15,TGTGCCAGCAGCTTAGTGGATCGGGGGCGGGATGAGCAGTTCTTC,CASSLVDRGRDEQFF
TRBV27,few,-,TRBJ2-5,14,TGTGCCAGCAGCAGAGGAGGGGGGTTGGAGACCCAGTACTTC,CASSRGGGLETQYF
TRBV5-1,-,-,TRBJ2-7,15,TGCGCCAGCAGCTTGGATTTAGCGAGCTCCTACGAGCAGTACTTC,CASSLDLASSYEQYF
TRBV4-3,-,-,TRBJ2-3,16,TGCGCCAGCAGCCAAGATTCCGGGTGGGGCACAGATACGCAGTATTTT,CASSQDSGWGTDTQYF
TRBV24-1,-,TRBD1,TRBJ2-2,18,TGTGCCACCAGTGATTTGTATACAGGGGGGACGAACACCGGGGAGCTGTTTTTT,CATSDLYTGGTNTGELFF
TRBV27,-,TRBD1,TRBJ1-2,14,TGTGCCAGCAGTTTATCCCAGGGACAGACGGGCTACACCTTC,CASSLSQGQTGYTF
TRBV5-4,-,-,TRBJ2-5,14,TGTGCCAGCAGCCTAGAGGGACATGGAGAGACCCAGTACTTC,CASSLEGHGETQYF
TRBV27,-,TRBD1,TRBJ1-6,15,TGTGCCAGCAGCATAGGGGGCGTGAGGAATTCACCCCTCCACTTT,CASSIGGVRNSPLHF
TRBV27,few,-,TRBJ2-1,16,TGTGCCAGCAGTCCCTCGGGGGGCGATTCCTACAATGAGCAGTTCTTC,CASSPSGGDSYNEQFF
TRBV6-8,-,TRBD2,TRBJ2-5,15,TGTGCCAGCAGTTTTCCGGGACCTAGCGGAGAGACCCAGTACTTC,CASSFPGPSGETQYF
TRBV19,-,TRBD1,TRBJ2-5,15,TGTGCCAGTAGTTTCGGGACAGGGTTTGAAGAGACCCAGTACTTC,CASSFGTGFEETQYF
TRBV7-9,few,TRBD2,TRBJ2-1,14,TGTGCCAGCAGCTTGGTAGCGGGGGGATTCGAGCAGTTCTTC,CASSLVAGGFEQFF
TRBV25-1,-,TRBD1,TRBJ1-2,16,TGTGCCAGCAGTGAATGGGGACAGGGTCGGGAGGATGGCTACACCTTC,CASSEWGQGREDGYTF
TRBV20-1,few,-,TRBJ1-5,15,TGCAGTGCTAGAGATTCTTACGGAGCGGATCAGCCCCAGCATTTT,CSARDSYGADQPQHF
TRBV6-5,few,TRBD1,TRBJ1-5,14,TGTGCCAGCAGTCCGGGACAGGGCATTCAGCCCCAGCATTTT,CASSPGQGIQPQHF
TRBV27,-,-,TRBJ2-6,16,TGTGCCAGCAGTCCCCGCAAAGAGTCTGGGGCCAACGTCCTGACTTTC,CASSPRKESGANVLTF
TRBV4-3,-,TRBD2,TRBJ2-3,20,TGCGCCAGCAGCCAAGATCCGGATAGCGGGGGGTCGAGGGGAACAGATACGCAGTATTTT,CASSQDPDSGGSRGTDTQYF
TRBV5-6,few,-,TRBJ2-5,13,TGTGCCAGCAGTCCACTAACGGAAGAGACCCAGTACTTC,CASSPLTEETQYF
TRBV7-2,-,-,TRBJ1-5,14,TGTGCCAGCAGCTCTCTGGACAACAATCAGCCCCAGCATTTT,CASSSLDNNQPQHF
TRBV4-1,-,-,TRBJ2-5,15,TGCGCCAGCAGCCAAGGAGGGATAGCTCGAGAGACCCAGTACTTC,CASSQGGIARETQYF
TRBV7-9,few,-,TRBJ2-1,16,TGTGCCAGCAGCCCCCGGACAGCAAGCTCCTACAATGAGCAGTTCTTC,CASSPRTASSYNEQFF
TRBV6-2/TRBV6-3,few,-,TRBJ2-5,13,TGTGCCAGCAGTTCACGCCTCCACGAGACCCAGTACTTC,CASSSRLHETQYF
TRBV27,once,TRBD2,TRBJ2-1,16,TGTGCCAGCAGTTTATATAGCGGGGGGGCGGGCAATGAGCAGTTCTTC,CASSLYSGGAGNEQFF
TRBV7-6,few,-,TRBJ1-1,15,TGTGCCAGCAGCGATGATGCAGGGATGAACACTGAAGCTTTCTTT,CASSDDAGMNTEAFF
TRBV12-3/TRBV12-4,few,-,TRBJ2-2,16,TGTGCCAGCACCCCCCCGGGGGGCGGGGGCACCGGGGAGCTGTTTTTT,CASTPPGGGGTGELFF
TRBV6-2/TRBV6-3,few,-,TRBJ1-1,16,TGTGCCAGCAGTTTCGGTGTGTGGACTGACAAATCTGAAGCTTTCTTT,CASSFGVWTDKSEAFF
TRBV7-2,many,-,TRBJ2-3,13,TGTGCCAGCAGCTTCCCCGGGGGAGATACGCAGTATTTT,CASSFPGGDTQYF
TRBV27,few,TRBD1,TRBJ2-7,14,TGTGCCAGCAGTCCCCTGGGACAGGACTACGAGCAGTACTTC,CASSPLGQDYEQYF
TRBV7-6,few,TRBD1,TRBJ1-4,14,TGTGCCAGCAGCATACCACAGGGGCCGGAAAAACTGTTTTTT,CASSIPQGPEKLFF